These T cell receptor beta chains were read from a single sample in a study of blood T cell repertoires in COVID-19. Clones were read by immunoSEQ multiplex PCR, and TCRdb kept only the in-frame ones, dropping some. The sample has 400,000 to 450,000 clones, around 91% seen once. Sequencing was carried out using peripheral blood. The receptors here all came from a woman between 35 and 50 years old with COVID-19, enrolled during active disease. Both conserved end residues are trimmed from each CDR3.

v_call: TRBV7-9
j_call: TRBJ1-2
cdr3_aa: ASSLAGQAYYGYT

v_call: TRBV19
j_call: TRBJ1-5
cdr3_aa: ASKYQGAMGQPQH

v_call: TRBV7-2
j_call: TRBJ1-3
cdr3_aa: ASSLERAGAGNTIY

v_call: TRBV6-2/TRBV6-3
j_call: TRBJ2-7
cdr3_aa: ASSYPGLRDEQY

v_call: TRBV5-5
j_call: TRBJ2-7
cdr3_aa: ASSLFIGNTYEQY

v_call: TRBV28
j_call: TRBJ2-3
cdr3_aa: ASSLRRGGTDTQY

v_call: TRBV6-5
j_call: TRBJ1-6
cdr3_aa: NSRDRLSNSPLH

v_call: TRBV4-1
j_call: TRBJ1-6
cdr3_aa: ASSQEGLLNSPLH

v_call: TRBV3-1/TRBV3-2
j_call: TRBJ2-2
cdr3_aa: ASSQGPGGISGGELF

v_call: TRBV28
j_call: TRBJ1-1
cdr3_aa: ASSFTDSGWVEAF

v_call: TRBV3-1/TRBV3-2
j_call: TRBJ2-2
cdr3_aa: ASSKETGTSGASSTGELF

v_call: TRBV2
j_call: TRBJ2-3
cdr3_aa: ASSKVRLAVSTDTQY

v_call: TRBV28
j_call: TRBJ2-2
cdr3_aa: ASSSGLAGRAGWTGELF

v_call: TRBV7-9
j_call: TRBJ1-6
cdr3_aa: ASSGQALLEGSPLH

v_call: TRBV2
j_call: TRBJ1-5
cdr3_aa: ASTGTGGGQPQH

v_call: TRBV25-1
j_call: TRBJ2-7
cdr3_aa: ASSITGGAYEQY

v_call: TRBV27
j_call: TRBJ2-7
cdr3_aa: ASSSRTGEYEQY

v_call: TRBV19
j_call: TRBJ1-2
cdr3_aa: ASSAYSYGYT

v_call: TRBV7-8
j_call: TRBJ1-5
cdr3_aa: ASSPPFSGIHRNDQPQH

v_call: TRBV2
j_call: TRBJ1-4
cdr3_aa: ASRATGGRGEKLF

v_call: TRBV18
j_call: TRBJ1-4
cdr3_aa: ASSPSTGAGEKLF

v_call: TRBV7-2
j_call: TRBJ2-1
cdr3_aa: ASSSTIAGSSYNEQF

v_call: TRBV2
j_call: TRBJ2-1
cdr3_aa: ASSAPGLEGYNEQF

v_call: TRBV6-4
j_call: TRBJ2-7
cdr3_aa: ASSDTDRGVKY

v_call: TRBV5-1
j_call: TRBJ2-1
cdr3_aa: ASSLAKFTSGSRYNEQF

v_call: TRBV12-5
j_call: TRBJ2-1
cdr3_aa: ASGFGTSLINEQF

v_call: TRBV30
j_call: TRBJ2-2
cdr3_aa: AGRLAGNTGELF

v_call: TRBV5-5
j_call: TRBJ1-2
cdr3_aa: ASSTAETGIYGYT

v_call: TRBV5-4
j_call: TRBJ1-2
cdr3_aa: ASSLEDSSAGYT

v_call: TRBV4-3
j_call: TRBJ2-1
cdr3_aa: ASSLPAGGPKNEQF

v_call: TRBV7-3
j_call: TRBJ1-6
cdr3_aa: ASSKGGRESPLH

v_call: TRBV6-4
j_call: TRBJ1-5
cdr3_aa: ASSEGGKQPQH

v_call: TRBV24-1
j_call: TRBJ2-3
cdr3_aa: ATSDYGTASTDTQY

v_call: TRBV27
j_call: TRBJ1-6
cdr3_aa: ASSSAGYSPLH

v_call: TRBV7-2
j_call: TRBJ2-3
cdr3_aa: ASSLDRSRDTQY

v_call: TRBV5-1
j_call: TRBJ1-2
cdr3_aa: ASSRPPGQGAVNGYT

v_call: TRBV2
j_call: TRBJ1-5
cdr3_aa: ASGKGNQPQH